The present entry profiles one T cell receptor beta chain with its context. Samples had at least 7 million PBMCs isolated from them. It was with a sample-barcoded 5' primer and a J-beta primer mix that a second PCR of roughly 7 to 12 cycles was run. Each cDNA molecule carried a tag from a template-switch adaptor that contained 12 random nucleotides. Via MiXCR, TCRdb re-called the 5' RACE reads, giving one row per CDR3 protein. The table records 1.5 million to 2 million distinct CDR3 sequences, roughly 27% of them present only once. Trimming took 4 bases from V and 7 from J; bases not matched to a gene: 9. CDR1 and CDR2 (germline): MDHEN, SYDVKM. CDR3 length equals 15 residues. The data originate from a study of blood T cells in healthy people across ages.

Sequenced input: blood. The chain couples TRBV28 to TRBJ1-2; TRBD1 agrees at 10 bases. This TCR derives from a young woman in good health. The CDR3 nucleotides read TGTGCCAGCAGTTCACCGGGACAGGGGCAGGGTGGCTACACCTTC. The encoded protein is CASSSPGQGQGGYTF.